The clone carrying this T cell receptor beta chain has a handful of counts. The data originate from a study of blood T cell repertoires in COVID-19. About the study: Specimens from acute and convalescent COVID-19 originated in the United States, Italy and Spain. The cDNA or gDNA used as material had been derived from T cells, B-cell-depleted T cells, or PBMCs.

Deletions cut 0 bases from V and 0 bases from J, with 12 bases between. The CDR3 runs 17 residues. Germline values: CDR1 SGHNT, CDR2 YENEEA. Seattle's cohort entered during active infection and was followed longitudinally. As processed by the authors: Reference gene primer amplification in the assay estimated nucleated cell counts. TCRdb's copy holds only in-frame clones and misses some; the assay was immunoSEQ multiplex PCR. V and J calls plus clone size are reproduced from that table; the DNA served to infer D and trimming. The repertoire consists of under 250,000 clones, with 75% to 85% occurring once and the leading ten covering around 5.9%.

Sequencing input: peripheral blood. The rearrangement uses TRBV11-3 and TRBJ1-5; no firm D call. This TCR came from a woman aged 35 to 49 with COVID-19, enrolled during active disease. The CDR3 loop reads CASSLDNLAYSNQPQHF. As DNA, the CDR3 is TGTGCCAGCAGCTTAGATAATTTAGCCTATAGCAATCAGCCCCAGCATTTT.